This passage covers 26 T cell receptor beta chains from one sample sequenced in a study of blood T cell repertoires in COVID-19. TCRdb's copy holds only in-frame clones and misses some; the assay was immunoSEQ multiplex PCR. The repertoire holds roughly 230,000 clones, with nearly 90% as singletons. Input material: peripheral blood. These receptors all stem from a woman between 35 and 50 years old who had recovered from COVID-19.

In DNA form, the CDR3 reads TGTGCCAGTGGGGGGGCGTACGAGCAGTACTTC. Its translation: CASGGAYEQYF. The chain links TRBV6-5 to TRBJ2-7; D is perhaps TRBD2 (7 bases). The V gene's germline CDR1 is MNHEY and CDR2 SVGAGI. Trimming took 9 bases from V and 4 from J, leaving 10 bases between them. The CDR3 runs to 11 residues.

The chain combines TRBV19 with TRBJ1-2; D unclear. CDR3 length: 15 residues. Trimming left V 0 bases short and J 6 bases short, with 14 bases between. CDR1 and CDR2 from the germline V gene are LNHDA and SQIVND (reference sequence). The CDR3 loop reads CASSIDSIRDHGYTF. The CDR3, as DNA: TGTGCCAGTAGTATAGATTCTATTCGGGATCATGGCTACACCTTC.

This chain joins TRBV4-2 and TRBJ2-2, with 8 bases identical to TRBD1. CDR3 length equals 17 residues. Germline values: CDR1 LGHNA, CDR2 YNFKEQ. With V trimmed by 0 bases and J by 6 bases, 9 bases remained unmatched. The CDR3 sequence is CASSQEATGQGPGELFF. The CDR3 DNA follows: TGTGCCAGCAGCCAAGAAGCAACAGGACAGGGTCCCGGGGAGCTGTTTTTT.

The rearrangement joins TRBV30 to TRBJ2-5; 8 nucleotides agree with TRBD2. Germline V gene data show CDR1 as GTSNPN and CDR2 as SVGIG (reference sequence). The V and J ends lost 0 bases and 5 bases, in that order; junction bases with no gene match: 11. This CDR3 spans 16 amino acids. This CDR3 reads CAWSVRSSGLWETQYF. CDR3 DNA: TGTGCCTGGAGTGTAAGGTCTAGCGGGCTTTGGGAGACCCAGTACTTC.

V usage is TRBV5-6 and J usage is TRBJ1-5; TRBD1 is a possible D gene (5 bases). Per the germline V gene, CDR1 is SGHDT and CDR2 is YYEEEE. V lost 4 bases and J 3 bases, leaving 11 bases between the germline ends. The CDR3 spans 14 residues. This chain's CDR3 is CASSLQGTNQPQHF. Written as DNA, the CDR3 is TGTGCCAGCAGCCTGCAGGGTACCAATCAGCCCCAGCATTTT.

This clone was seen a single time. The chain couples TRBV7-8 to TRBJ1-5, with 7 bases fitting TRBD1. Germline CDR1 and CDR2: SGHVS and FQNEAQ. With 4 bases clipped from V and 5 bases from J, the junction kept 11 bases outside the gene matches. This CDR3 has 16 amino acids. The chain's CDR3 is CASSSPGRQGHQPQHF. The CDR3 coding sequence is TGTGCCAGCAGCTCCCCAGGGAGACAGGGTCATCAGCCCCAGCATTTT.

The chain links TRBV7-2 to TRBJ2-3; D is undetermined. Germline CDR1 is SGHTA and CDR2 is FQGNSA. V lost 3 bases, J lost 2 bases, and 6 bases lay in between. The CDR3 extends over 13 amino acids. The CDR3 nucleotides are TGTGCCAGCAGCTTCTCCTCCACAGATACGCAGTATTTT. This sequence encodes CASSFSSTDTQYF.

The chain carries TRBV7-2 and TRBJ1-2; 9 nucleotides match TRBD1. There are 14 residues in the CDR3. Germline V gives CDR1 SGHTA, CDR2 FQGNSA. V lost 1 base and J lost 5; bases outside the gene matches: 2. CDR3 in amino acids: CASSLDRGRYGYTF. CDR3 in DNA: TGTGCCAGCAGCTTAGACAGGGGGCGGTATGGCTACACCTTC.

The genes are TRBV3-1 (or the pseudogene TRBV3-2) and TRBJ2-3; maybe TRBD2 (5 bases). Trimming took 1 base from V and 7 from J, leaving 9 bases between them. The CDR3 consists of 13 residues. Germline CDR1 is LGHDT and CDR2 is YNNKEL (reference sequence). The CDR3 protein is CASSQVSGNTQYF. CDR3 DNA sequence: TGTGCCAGCAGCCAAGTGTCGGGGAATACGCAGTATTTT.

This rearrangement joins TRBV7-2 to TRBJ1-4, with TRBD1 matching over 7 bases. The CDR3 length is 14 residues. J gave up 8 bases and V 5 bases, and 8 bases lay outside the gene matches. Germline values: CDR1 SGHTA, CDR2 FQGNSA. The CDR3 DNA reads TGTGCCAGCAGCCTCCGACAGGGTGGAGAAAAACTGTTTTTT. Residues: CASSLRQGGEKLFF.

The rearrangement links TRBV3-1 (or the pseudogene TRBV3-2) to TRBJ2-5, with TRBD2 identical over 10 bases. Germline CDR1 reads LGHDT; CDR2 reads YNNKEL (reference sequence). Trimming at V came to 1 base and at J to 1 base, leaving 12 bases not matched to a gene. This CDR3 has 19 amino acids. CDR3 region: CASSQGRSSGGPSQETQYF. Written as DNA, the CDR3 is TGTGCCAGCAGCCAAGGGAGGAGTAGCGGGGGGCCAAGCCAAGAGACCCAGTACTTC.

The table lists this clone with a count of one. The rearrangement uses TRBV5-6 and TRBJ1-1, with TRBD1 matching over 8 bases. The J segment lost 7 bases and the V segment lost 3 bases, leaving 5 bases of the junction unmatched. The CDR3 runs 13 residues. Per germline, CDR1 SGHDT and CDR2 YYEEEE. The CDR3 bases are TGTGCCAGCAGCTCCACAGGGGGAGTTGAAGCTTTCTTT. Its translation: CASSSTGGVEAFF.

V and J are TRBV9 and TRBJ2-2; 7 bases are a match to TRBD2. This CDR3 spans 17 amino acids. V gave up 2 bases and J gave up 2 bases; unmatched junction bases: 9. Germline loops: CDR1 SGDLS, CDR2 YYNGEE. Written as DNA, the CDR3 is TGTGCCAGCAGCGTGTCCTCGTGGGGGGGAAACACCGGGGAGCTGTTTTTT. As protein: CASSVSSWGGNTGELFF.

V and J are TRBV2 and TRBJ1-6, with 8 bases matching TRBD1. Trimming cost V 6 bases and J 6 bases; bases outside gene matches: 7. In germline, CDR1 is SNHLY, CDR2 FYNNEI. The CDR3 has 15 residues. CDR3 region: CASRPDRGGNSPLHF. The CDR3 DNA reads TGTGCCAGCAGGCCCGACAGGGGCGGTAATTCACCCCTCCACTTT. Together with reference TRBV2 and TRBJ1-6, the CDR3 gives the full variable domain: EPEVTQTPSHQVTQMGQEVILRCVPISNHLYFYWYRQILGQKVEFLVSFYNNEISEKSEIFDDQFSVERPDGSNFTLKIRSTKLEDSAMYFCASRPDRGGNSPLHFGNGTRLTVT.

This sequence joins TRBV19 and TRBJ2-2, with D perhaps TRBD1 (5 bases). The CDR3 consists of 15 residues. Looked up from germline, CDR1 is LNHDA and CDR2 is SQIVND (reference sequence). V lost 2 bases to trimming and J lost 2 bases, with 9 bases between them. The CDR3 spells CASSIQGSNTGELFF. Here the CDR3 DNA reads TGTGCCAGTAGTATACAGGGTAGCAACACCGGGGAGCTGTTTTTT.

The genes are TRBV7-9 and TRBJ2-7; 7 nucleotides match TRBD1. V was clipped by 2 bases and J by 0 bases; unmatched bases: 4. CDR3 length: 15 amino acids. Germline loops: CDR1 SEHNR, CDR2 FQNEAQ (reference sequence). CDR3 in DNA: TGTGCCAGCAGCTTACGTAGGGGGCCCTCCTACGAGCAGTACTTC. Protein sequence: CASSLRRGPSYEQYF.

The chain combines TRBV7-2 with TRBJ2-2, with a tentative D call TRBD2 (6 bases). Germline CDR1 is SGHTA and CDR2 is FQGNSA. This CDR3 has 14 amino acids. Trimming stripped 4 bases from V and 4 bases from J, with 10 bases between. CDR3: CASSSTRATGELFF. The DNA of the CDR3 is TGTGCCAGCAGCTCGACTAGGGCCACCGGGGAGCTGTTTTTT.

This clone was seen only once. The CDR3 nucleotides are TGTGCCAGCAACCACTTTACCGGCGAGCAGTACTTC. Protein product: CASNHFTGEQYF. The gene calls are TRBV28 and TRBJ2-7; no clear D. The CDR3 consists of 12 residues. V lost 7 bases and J lost 6, with 13 bases in between. The germline CDR1 and CDR2 sequences are MDHEN and SYDVKM.

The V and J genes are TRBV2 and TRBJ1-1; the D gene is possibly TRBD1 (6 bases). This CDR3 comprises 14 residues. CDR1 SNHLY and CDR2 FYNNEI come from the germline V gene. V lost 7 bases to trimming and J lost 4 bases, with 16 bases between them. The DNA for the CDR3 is TGTGCCAGCACATCACAAGGGACAAGCACTGAAGCTTTCTTT. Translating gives CASTSQGTSTEAFF.

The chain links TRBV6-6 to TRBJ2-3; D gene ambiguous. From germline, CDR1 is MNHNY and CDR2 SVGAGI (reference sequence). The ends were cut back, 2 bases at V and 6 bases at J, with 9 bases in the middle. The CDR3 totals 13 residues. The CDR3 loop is CASSYSRADTQYF. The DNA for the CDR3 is TGTGCCAGCAGTTACAGCCGAGCGGATACGCAGTATTTT.

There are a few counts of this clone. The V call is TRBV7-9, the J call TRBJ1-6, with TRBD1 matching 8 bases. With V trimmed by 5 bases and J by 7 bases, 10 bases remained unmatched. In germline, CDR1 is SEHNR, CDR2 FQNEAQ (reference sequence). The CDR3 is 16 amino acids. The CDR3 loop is CASSPTGQGPNSPLHF. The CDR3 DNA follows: TGTGCCAGCAGCCCCACCGGACAGGGACCAAATTCACCCCTCCACTTT.

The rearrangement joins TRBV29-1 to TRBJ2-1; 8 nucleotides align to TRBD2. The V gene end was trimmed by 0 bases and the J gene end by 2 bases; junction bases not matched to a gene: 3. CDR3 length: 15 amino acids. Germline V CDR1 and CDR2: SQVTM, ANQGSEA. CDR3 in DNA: TGCAGCGTTGAAGACGGGAGGGACCCCTACAATGAGCAGTTCTTC. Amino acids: CSVEDGRDPYNEQFF.

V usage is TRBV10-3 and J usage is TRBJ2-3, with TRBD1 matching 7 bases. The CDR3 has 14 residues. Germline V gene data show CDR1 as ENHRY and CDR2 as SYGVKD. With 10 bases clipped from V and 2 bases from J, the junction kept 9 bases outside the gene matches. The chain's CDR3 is CATLDREITDTQYF. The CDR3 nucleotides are TGTGCCACCCTAGACAGGGAAATCACAGATACGCAGTATTTT.

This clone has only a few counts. The CDR3 DNA reads as TGTGCCAGCAGCAAAAAGCGGGGCTGGGCGGAGACCCAGTACTTC. It translates to CASSKKRGWAETQYF. The chain uses TRBV2 and TRBJ2-5, with 7 bases that match TRBD2. The trim removed 6 bases at V and 5 bases at J, leaving 12 bases unmatched. Germline assignment: CDR1 SNHLY and CDR2 FYNNEI. CDR3 size: 15 residues.

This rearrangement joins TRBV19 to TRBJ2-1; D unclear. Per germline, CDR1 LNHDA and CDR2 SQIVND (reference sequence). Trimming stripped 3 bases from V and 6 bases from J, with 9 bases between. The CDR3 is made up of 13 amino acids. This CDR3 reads CASSMQTGNEQFF. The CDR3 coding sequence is TGTGCCAGTAGTATGCAAACCGGCAATGAGCAGTTCTTC.

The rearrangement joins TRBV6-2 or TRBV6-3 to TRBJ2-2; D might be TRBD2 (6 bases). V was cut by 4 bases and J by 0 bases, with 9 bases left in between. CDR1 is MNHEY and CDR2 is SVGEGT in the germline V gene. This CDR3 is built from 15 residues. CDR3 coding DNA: TGTGCCAGCAGTTGGGCGGGACCGAACACCGGGGAGCTGTTTTTT. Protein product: CASSWAGPNTGELFF.